Sequencing of this TCR beta chain was carried out in a study of shared T cell receptors in the human thymus. This CDR3 is built from 13 residues. Germline trimming cut 11 bases from V and 4 bases from J; bases unmatched to any gene: 7. Germline assignment: CDR1 SGHTA and CDR2 FQGNSA. The repertoire was sequenced with immunoSEQ multiplex PCR; TCRdb's copy has only in-frame clones and lacks some. The data show 500,000 to 550,000 clones, with more than 75% seen just once and around 0.012% held by the top ten. The table lists this clone with a few counts. The sample was also linked to a second study, of human thymus T cells. That work contributes: Healthy Finnish infants undergoing corrective surgery for congenital heart defects provided the donor material. Thymus tissue was removed during corrective cardiac surgery. Repertoires from thymus and blood appeared to show biased V and J gene usage. Related research reported highly overlapping thymic repertoires among unrelated individuals.

The rearrangement uses TRBV7-2 and TRBJ2-1; 8 bases align to TRBD2. The material sequenced was thymocytes. The TCR was taken from a boy under two years old with a congenital heart defect. CDR3 amino acids: CAAERGNYNEQFF. The CDR3, as DNA: TGTGCCGCCGAGCGGGGGAATTACAATGAGCAGTTCTTC.